Listed below are T cell receptor beta chains from one sample, sequenced in a study of Ad26.COV2.S vaccination and SARS-CoV-2 variants. Clones were sequenced by immunoSEQ multiplex PCR, and TCRdb holds only the in-frame ones, with some missing. The profile shows hundreds of thousands of clones, 87% of them singletons. The input for sequencing was peripheral blood, taken in a trial of Ad26.COV2.S vaccine versus placebo. These receptors originate from a person between 18 and 65 years old who received the Ad26.COV2.S COVID-19 vaccine or a placebo. The conserved cysteine and the conserved F or W are not part of the CDR3 here. The order of the fields is J gene, V gene, CDR3 protein.

>TRBJ2-3|TRBV9
ASNEGVGTDTQY
>TRBJ2-7|TRBV5-1
ASSLGPPPLLEQY
>TRBJ1-2|TRBV7-2
ASSPSPEYGYT
>TRBJ1-1|TRBV11-1
ASSPNRENTEAF
>TRBJ2-2|TRBV3-1/TRBV3-2
ASSRPIPGTGELF
>TRBJ2-7|TRBV7-2
ASSLGTGEYEQY
>TRBJ2-1|TRBV6-4
ASSPGSYNEQF
>TRBJ2-7|TRBV4-1
ASSQDWLGSYEQY
>TRBJ2-3|TRBV5-1
ASSSGLAGVGGTDTQY
>TRBJ2-2|TRBV19
ASTGLAGSTGELF
>TRBJ2-3|TRBV5-4
ASSLASGRALGDTQY
>TRBJ2-7|TRBV4-3
ASSQEDRSYEQY
>TRBJ2-1|TRBV9
ASSNQVGGRGAINEQF
>TRBJ1-5|TRBV18
ASSPERGNQPQH
>TRBJ2-7|TRBV28
ASSLGGGGSYEQY
>TRBJ1-2|TRBV5-8
ASSGQGAMGYGYT
>TRBJ1-1|TRBV7-6
ASSLALNTEAF
>TRBJ1-5|TRBV30
AWSTGTVRQPQH
>TRBJ2-7|TRBV6-5
ASGMSSYEQY
>TRBJ2-7|TRBV11-3
ASSLSGTESEQY
>TRBJ2-7|TRBV10-3
AISETGEGEQY
>TRBJ1-6|TRBV15
ATSRRGQNSPLH
>TRBJ1-5|TRBV6-5
ASSSSQGYHQPQH
>TRBJ2-7|TRBV13
ASSTRTSSREQY
>TRBJ2-7|TRBV6-1
ASSERGFSYEQY
>TRBJ1-3|TRBV18
ASSPLQQGAGNTIY
>TRBJ2-5|TRBV11-2
ASSLRPGRETQY
>TRBJ2-2|TRBV12-3/TRBV12-4
ASSRDTGELF
>TRBJ1-5|TRBV10-3
AISDGQGSAKDQPQH
>TRBJ2-3|TRBV6-4
ASSDSVASTDTQY
>TRBJ1-4|TRBV5-4
ASSQKTTNEKLF
>TRBJ2-1|TRBV9
ASSVEIRTYSYNEQF
>TRBJ2-7|TRBV7-3
ASSLSGPPDEQY
>TRBJ2-6|TRBV9
ASSALGSGANVLT
>TRBJ2-7|TRBV13
ASSPRVGYEQY
>TRBJ1-6|TRBV5-6
ASSLLSVYNSPLH